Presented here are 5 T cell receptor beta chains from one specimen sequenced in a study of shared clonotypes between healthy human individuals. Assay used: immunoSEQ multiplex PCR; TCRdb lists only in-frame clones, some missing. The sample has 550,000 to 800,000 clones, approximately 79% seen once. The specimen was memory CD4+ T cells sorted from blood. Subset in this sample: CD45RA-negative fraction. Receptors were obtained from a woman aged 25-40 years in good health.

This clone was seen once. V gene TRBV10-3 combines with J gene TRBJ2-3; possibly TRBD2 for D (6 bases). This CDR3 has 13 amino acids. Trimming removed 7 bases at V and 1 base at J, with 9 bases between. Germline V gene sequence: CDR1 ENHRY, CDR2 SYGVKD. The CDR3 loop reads CAITPGGTDTQYF. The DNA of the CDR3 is TGTGCCATCACCCCGGGAGGCACAGATACGCAGTATTTT.

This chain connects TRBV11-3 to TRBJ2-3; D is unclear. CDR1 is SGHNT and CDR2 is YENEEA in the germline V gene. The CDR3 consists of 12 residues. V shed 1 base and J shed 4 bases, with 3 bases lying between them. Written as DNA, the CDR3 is TGTGCCAGCAGCTTAGCCGCAGATACGCAGTATTTT. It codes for CASSLAADTQYF.

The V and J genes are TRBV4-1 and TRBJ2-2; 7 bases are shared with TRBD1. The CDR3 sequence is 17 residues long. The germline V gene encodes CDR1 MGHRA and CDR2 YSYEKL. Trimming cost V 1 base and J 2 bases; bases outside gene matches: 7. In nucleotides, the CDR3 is TGCGCCAGCAGCCAAGTTTATGGGACAGAAAACACCGGGGAGCTGTTTTTT. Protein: CASSQVYGTENTGELFF.

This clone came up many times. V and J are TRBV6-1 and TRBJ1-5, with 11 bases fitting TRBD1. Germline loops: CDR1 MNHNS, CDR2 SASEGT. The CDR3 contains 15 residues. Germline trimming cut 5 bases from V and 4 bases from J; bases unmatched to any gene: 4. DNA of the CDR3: TGTGCCAGCAGTAGCCGGGACAGGGGGAATCAGCCCCAGCATTTT. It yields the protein CASSSRDRGNQPQHF.

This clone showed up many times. CDR3 amino acids: CASIRNRGLMNTEAFF. The CDR3, as DNA: TGTGCCAGCATAAGGAACAGGGGGCTTATGAACACTGAAGCTTTCTTT. The rearrangement uses TRBV27 and TRBJ1-1; TRBD1 aligns across 9 bases. V shed 7 bases and J 0 bases; nucleotides not matched to a gene: 9. This CDR3 region has 16 residues. Germline lookup yields CDR1 MNHEY and CDR2 SMNVEV (reference sequence).